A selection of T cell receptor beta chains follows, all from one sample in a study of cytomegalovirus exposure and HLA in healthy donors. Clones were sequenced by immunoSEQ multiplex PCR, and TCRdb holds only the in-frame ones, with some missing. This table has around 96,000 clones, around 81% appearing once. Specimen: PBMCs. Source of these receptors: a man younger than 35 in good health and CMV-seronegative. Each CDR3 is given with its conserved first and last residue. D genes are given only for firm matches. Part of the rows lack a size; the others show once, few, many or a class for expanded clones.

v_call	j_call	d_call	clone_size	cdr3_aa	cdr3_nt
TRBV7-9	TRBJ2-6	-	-	CASSLYGGLSGANVLTF	TGTGCCAGCAGCTTATACGGAGGGCTCTCTGGGGCCAACGTCCTGACTTTC
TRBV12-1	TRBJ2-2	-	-	CASSFPSGGNTGELFF	TGTGCCAGCAGCTTTCCTAGCGGGGGAAACACCGGGGAGCTGTTTTTT
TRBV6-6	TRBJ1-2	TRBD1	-	CASSYSGQGYGYTF	TGTGCCAGCAGTTACTCGGGACAGGGATATGGCTACACCTTC
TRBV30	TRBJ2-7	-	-	CAWPQRRGGRHSYEQYF	TGTGCCTGGCCGCAGCGGAGGGGGGGAAGGCACTCCTACGAGCAGTACTTC
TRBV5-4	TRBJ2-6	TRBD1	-	CASSWRTGRSGANVLTF	TGTGCCAGCAGCTGGAGGACAGGACGCTCTGGGGCCAACGTCCTGACTTTC
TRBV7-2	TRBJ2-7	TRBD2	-	CASRPRLAGFYEQYF	TGTGCCAGCAGGCCTCGACTAGCTGGGTTCTACGAGCAGTACTTC
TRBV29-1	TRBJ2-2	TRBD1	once	CSVVQTGTGSGELFF	TGCAGCGTTGTTCAAACCGGGACAGGGTCCGGGGAGCTGTTTTTT
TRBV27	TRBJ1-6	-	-	CASSLDRRHDNSPLHF	TGTGCCAGCAGTTTAGACAGGCGACACGATAATTCACCCCTCCACTTT
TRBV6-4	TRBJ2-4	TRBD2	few	CASSDSPDGEGIQYF	TGTGCCAGCAGTGACTCACCAGACGGGGAGGGCATTCAGTACTTC
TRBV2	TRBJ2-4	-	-	CASTYSNIQYF	TGTGCCAGCACGTATTCGAACATTCAGTACTTC
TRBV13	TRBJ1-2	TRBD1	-	CASSPRTGNRGYTF	TGTGCCAGCAGCCCACGGACAGGGAATCGTGGCTACACCTTC
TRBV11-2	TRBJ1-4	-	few	CASSLTGLNEKLFF	TGTGCCAGCAGCTTAACAGGGTTGAATGAAAAACTGTTTTTT
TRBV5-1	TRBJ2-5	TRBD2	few	CASSPGLAAQETQYF	TGCGCCAGCAGCCCAGGACTAGCGGCTCAAGAGACCCAGTACTTC
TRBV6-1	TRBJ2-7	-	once	CASNLGVQGSYEQYF	TGTGCCAGCAATCTCGGGGTTCAGGGGTCCTACGAGCAGTACTTC
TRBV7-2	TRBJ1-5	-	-	CASSPDRYHSNQPQHF	TGTGCCAGCAGCCCCGACAGATACCATAGCAATCAGCCCCAGCATTTT
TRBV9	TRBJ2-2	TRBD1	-	CASTGQANTGELFF	TGTGCCAGCACAGGACAGGCGAACACCGGGGAGCTGTTTTTT
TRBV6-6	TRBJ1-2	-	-	CASSYSLLRNYGYTF	TGTGCCAGCAGTTACTCTCTACTACGGAACTATGGCTACACCTTC
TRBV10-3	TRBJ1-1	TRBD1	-	CAISGAVEGAHTEAFF	TGTGCCATCAGCGGAGCGGTAGAGGGGGCCCACACTGAAGCTTTCTTT
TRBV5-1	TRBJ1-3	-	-	CASSPLTHNSGNTIYF	TGCGCCAGCAGCCCCTTGACACACAACTCTGGAAACACCATATATTTT